A selection of T cell receptor beta chains follows, all from one sample in a study of PD-1 blockade in mismatch repair-deficient tumors. This table comes from immunoSEQ multiplex PCR, and its TCRdb copy is limited to in-frame clones, with some not included. There are about 130,000 clones in the sample; 88% occur only once, and about 11% lies in the top ten. The sequencing used peripheral blood, collected approximately 72 weeks after starting pembrolizumab. These receptors all stem from an adult with mismatch repair-deficient cancer. Each CDR3 is given with its conserved first and last residue. Fields, in order: J gene, V gene, CDR3 protein.

j_call: TRBJ2-7
v_call: TRBV19
cdr3_aa: CASSRTNSYEQYF

j_call: TRBJ1-1
v_call: TRBV5-8
cdr3_aa: CASSPPGQGMNTEAFF

j_call: TRBJ2-5
v_call: TRBV20-1
cdr3_aa: CSARQQETQYF

j_call: TRBJ2-1
v_call: TRBV11-2
cdr3_aa: CASSLEGYEQFF

j_call: TRBJ2-7
v_call: TRBV5-1
cdr3_aa: CASSLADRPHSYEQYF

j_call: TRBJ2-5
v_call: TRBV9
cdr3_aa: CASSAPGQGWGRETQYF

j_call: TRBJ2-1
v_call: TRBV28
cdr3_aa: CASSLSGPYNEQFF

j_call: TRBJ1-5
v_call: TRBV28
cdr3_aa: CASSLSRGGNQPQHF

j_call: TRBJ2-2
v_call: TRBV7-6
cdr3_aa: CASSLSGLVRTGELFF

j_call: TRBJ2-3
v_call: TRBV4-1
cdr3_aa: CASSQVSRTADTQYF

j_call: TRBJ1-5
v_call: TRBV15
cdr3_aa: CATSRVPILLSNQPQHF

j_call: TRBJ2-1
v_call: TRBV5-1
cdr3_aa: CASSLWGDTYNEQFF

j_call: TRBJ1-1
v_call: TRBV7-9
cdr3_aa: CASSLTVEAFF

j_call: TRBJ2-3
v_call: TRBV4-2
cdr3_aa: CASSQETRNTDTQYF

j_call: TRBJ1-4
v_call: TRBV18
cdr3_aa: CASSPPSESEKLFF

j_call: TRBJ2-1
v_call: TRBV10-2
cdr3_aa: CASQSVGVSYNEQFF

j_call: TRBJ1-1
v_call: TRBV6-5
cdr3_aa: CASSRSRTEAFF

j_call: TRBJ1-1
v_call: TRBV11-2
cdr3_aa: CASSLTGANTEAFF

j_call: TRBJ2-5
v_call: TRBV4-3
cdr3_aa: CASSQGTSPQETQYF

j_call: TRBJ2-7
v_call: TRBV29-1
cdr3_aa: CSVDSPGAYEQYF

j_call: TRBJ2-1
v_call: TRBV7-6
cdr3_aa: CASSLALDRIIHGDEQFF

j_call: TRBJ2-1
v_call: TRBV7-9
cdr3_aa: CASSLAIGTGLYNEQFF

j_call: TRBJ2-7
v_call: TRBV11-3
cdr3_aa: CASSPLTLDEQYF

j_call: TRBJ1-5
v_call: TRBV4-1
cdr3_aa: CASSRVGDNQPQHF

j_call: TRBJ2-3
v_call: TRBV10-1
cdr3_aa: CASSESMTGGDTQYF

j_call: TRBJ2-1
v_call: TRBV30
cdr3_aa: CAWGRAEQFF

j_call: TRBJ1-5
v_call: TRBV29-1
cdr3_aa: CSVEHFGGVNQPQHF

j_call: TRBJ2-7
v_call: TRBV4-2
cdr3_aa: CASSQDTTGTGAYEQYF

j_call: TRBJ1-5
v_call: TRBV2
cdr3_aa: CASRRAPSEQPQHF

j_call: TRBJ1-5
v_call: TRBV28
cdr3_aa: CASSPTWQPQHF

j_call: TRBJ2-5
v_call: TRBV28
cdr3_aa: CASSTSGSPSVQETQYF

j_call: TRBJ2-1
v_call: TRBV13
cdr3_aa: CASSHNRGNEQFF

j_call: TRBJ2-7
v_call: TRBV7-2
cdr3_aa: CASSLGPSYEQYF

j_call: TRBJ1-1
v_call: TRBV28
cdr3_aa: CASIKDGMNTEAFF

j_call: TRBJ2-2
v_call: TRBV6-4
cdr3_aa: CASRPPGQGSGELFF

j_call: TRBJ2-7
v_call: TRBV4-1
cdr3_aa: CASTKIQGSSYEQYF

j_call: TRBJ1-1
v_call: TRBV5-1
cdr3_aa: CASSFGTDRLNTEAFF

j_call: TRBJ2-3
v_call: TRBV7-3
cdr3_aa: CASSLSPGGTDTQYF

j_call: TRBJ2-7
v_call: TRBV30
cdr3_aa: CAWSVSSVTGWGEQYF

j_call: TRBJ2-5
v_call: TRBV6-5
cdr3_aa: CASRRPGGQETQYF

j_call: TRBJ2-7
v_call: TRBV11-3
cdr3_aa: CASSLVDSYEQYF

j_call: TRBJ2-3
v_call: TRBV27
cdr3_aa: CASSPGTSEDTQYF

j_call: TRBJ2-1
v_call: TRBV5-1
cdr3_aa: CASTGLAGGAAYNEQFF

j_call: TRBJ2-7
v_call: TRBV7-2
cdr3_aa: CASSYQRGASYEQYF

j_call: TRBJ2-1
v_call: TRBV28
cdr3_aa: CASHDRDNEQFF

j_call: TRBJ2-1
v_call: TRBV7-6
cdr3_aa: CASSLAGSQEFF

j_call: TRBJ1-2
v_call: TRBV11-2
cdr3_aa: CASSLTHRVEDYGYTF

j_call: TRBJ2-5
v_call: TRBV27
cdr3_aa: CASSLGRAKTQYF

j_call: TRBJ2-1
v_call: TRBV19
cdr3_aa: CASSPGTSGGVNEQFF